Below are 5 T cell receptor beta chains sequenced from a single sample in a study of long-term antiretroviral therapy in people with HIV. Running of the v3.0 immunoSEQ assay took place at survey level. Sequencing used immunoSEQ multiplex PCR; TCRdb keeps in-frame clones, though not all of them. The sample has about 20,000 clones; approximately 80% are singletons. The sample here was unsorted PBMCs, taken roughly 4 years after starting antiretroviral therapy. The receptor source for this set is a young man with HIV.

J is TRBJ2-7 and V is TRBV2; D gene unclear. V was clipped by 4 bases and J by 4 bases, with 17 bases between them. The CDR3 is 15 amino acids. From germline, CDR1 is SNHLY and CDR2 FYNNEI. This CDR3 is CASSVPRATSYEQYF. CDR3 coding DNA: TGTGCCAGCAGTGTTCCCCGGGCGACCTCTTACGAGCAGTACTTC.

The chain has TRBV11-3 and TRBJ2-3; maybe TRBD2 (6 bases). Germline V CDR1 and CDR2: SGHNT, YENEEA. Trimming cost V 3 bases and J 1 base, with 8 bases left between them. The CDR3 is 14 residues long. CDR3 nucleotides: TGTGCCAGCAGCTTCGGCGGGGGCACAGATACGCAGTATTTT. Translated, it gives CASSFGGGTDTQYF.

The chain recombines TRBV6-5 with TRBJ1-2; D may be TRBD1 (5 bases). This CDR3 is 14 amino acids long. The V end lost 2 bases, the J end lost 3 bases, and 10 bases lay between the germline ends. CDR1 is MNHEY, CDR2 SVGAGI, per germline. DNA of the CDR3: TGTGCCAGCAGTTACGGACAAGGGGACTATGGCTACACCTTC. Its protein product is CASSYGQGDYGYTF.

This rearrangement joins TRBV28 to TRBJ1-6, with D hard to call. The CDR3 consists of 12 residues. CDR1 MDHEN and CDR2 SYDVKM come from the germline V gene. The germline V and J ends were trimmed by 3 bases and 8 bases, with 5 bases remaining between them. DNA for the CDR3: TGTGCCAGCAGTTTCGTGGATTCACCCCTCCACTTT. Translation: CASSFVDSPLHF.

The chain recombines TRBV29-1 with TRBJ2-3; D is undetermined. The germline V gene encodes CDR1 SQVTM and CDR2 ANQGSEA. V was trimmed by 4 bases and J by 6 bases, leaving 5 bases between them. The CDR3 runs 10 residues. CDR3 DNA sequence: TGCAGCGTTGCCGATGATACGCAGTATTTT. Protein: CSVADDTQYF.